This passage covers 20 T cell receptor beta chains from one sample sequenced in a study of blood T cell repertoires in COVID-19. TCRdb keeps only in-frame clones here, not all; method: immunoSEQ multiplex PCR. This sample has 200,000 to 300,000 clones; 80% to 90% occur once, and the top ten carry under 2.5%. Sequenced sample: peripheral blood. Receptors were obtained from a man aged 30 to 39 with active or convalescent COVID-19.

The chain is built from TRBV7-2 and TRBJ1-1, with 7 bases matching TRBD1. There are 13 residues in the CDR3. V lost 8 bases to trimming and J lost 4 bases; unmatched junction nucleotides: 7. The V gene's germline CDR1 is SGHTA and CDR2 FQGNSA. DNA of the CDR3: TGTGCCAGCCAAATAACAGGGGCCACTGAAGCTTTCTTT. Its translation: CASQITGATEAFF.

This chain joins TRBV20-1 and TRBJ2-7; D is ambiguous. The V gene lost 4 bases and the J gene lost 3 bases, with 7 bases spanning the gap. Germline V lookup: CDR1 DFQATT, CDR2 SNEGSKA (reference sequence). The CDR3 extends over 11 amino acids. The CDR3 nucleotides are TGCAGTGCTAATGACAACTACGAGCAGTACTTC. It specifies CSANDNYEQYF.

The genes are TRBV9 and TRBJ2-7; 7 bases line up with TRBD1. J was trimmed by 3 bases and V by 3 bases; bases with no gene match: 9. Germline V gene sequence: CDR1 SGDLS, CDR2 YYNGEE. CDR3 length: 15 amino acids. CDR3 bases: TGTGCCAGCAGCGCGGAAGGGGGCCCCGGCTACGAGCAGTACTTC. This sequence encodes CASSAEGGPGYEQYF. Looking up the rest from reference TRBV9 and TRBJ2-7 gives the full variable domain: DSGVTQTPKHLITATGQRVTLRCSPRSGDLSVYWYQQSLDQGLQFLIQYYNGEERAKGNILERFSAQQFPDLHSELNLSSLELGDSALYFCASSAEGGPGYEQYFGPGTRLTVT.

This chain's CDR3 is CSAGGRLATDTQYF. The CDR3 DNA follows: TGCAGCGCCGGCGGACGCTTAGCAACAGATACGCAGTATTTT. V gene TRBV29-1 combines with J gene TRBJ2-3; D remains unclear. The germline V gene encodes CDR1 SQVTM and CDR2 ANQGSEA. The CDR3 totals 14 residues. V shed 7 bases and J shed 3 bases, with 17 bases lying between them.

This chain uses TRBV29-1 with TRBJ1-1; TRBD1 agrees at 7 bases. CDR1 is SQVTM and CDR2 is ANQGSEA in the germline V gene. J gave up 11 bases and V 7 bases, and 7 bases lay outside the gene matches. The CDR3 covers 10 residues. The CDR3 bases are TGCAGCGCGGGGGACAGAGACGCTTTCTTT. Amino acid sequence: CSAGDRDAFF. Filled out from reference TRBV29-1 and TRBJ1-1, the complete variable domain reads SAVISQKPSRDICQRGTSLTIQCQVDSQVTMMFWYRQQPGQSLTLIATANQGSEATYESGFVIDKFPISRPNLTFSTLTVSNMSPEDSSIYLCSAGDRDAFFGQGTRLTVV.

The CDR3 DNA sequence: TGCGCCAGCAGCCAAGGGCAGGTGGGCGCGGGTCGGGGCACAGATACGCAGTATTTT. It yields the protein CASSQGQVGAGRGTDTQYF. J is TRBJ2-3 and V is TRBV4-3, with D possibly being TRBD2 (5 bases). The CDR3 spans 19 residues. V was trimmed by 1 base and J by 1 base, leaving 21 bases between them. The germline V gene encodes CDR1 LGHNA and CDR2 YSLEER.

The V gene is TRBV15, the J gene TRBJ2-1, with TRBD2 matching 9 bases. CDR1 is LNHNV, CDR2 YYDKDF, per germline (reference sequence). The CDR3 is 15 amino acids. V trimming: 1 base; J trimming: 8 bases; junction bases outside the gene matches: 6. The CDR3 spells CATSRGTSDTHEQFF. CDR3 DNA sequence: TGTGCCACCAGCAGAGGGACTAGCGATACCCATGAGCAGTTCTTC.

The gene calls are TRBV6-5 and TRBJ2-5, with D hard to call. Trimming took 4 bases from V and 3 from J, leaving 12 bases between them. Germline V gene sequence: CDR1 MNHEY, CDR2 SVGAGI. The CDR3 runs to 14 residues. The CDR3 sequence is CASSSPTAEETQYF. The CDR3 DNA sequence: TGTGCCAGCAGTTCCCCCACGGCGGAAGAGACCCAGTACTTC.

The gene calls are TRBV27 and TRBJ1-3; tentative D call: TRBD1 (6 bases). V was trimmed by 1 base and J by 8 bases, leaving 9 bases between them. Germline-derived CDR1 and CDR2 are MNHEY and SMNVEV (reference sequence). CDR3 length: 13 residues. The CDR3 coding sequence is TGTGCCAGCAGTTTATACGAGGGGGACACCATATATTTT. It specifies CASSLYEGDTIYF.

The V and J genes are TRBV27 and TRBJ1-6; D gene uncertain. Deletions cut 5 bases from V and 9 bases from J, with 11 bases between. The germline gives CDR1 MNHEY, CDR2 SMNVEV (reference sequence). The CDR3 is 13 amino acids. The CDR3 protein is CASSLISSSPLHF. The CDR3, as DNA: TGTGCCAGCAGTCTGATATCTAGTTCACCCCTCCACTTT.

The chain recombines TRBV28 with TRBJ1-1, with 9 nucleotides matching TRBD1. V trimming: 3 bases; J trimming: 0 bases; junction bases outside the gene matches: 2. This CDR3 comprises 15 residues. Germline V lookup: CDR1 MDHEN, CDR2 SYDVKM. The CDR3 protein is CASSLRTGVNTEAFF. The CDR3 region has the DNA TGTGCCAGCAGTTTGAGGACAGGGGTGAACACTGAAGCTTTCTTT. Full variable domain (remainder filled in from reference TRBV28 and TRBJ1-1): DVKVTQSSRYLVKRTGEKVFLECVQDMDHENMFWYRQDPGLGLRLIYFSYDVKMKEKGDIPEGYSVSREKKERFSLILESASTNQTSMYLCASSLRTGVNTEAFFGQGTRLTVV.

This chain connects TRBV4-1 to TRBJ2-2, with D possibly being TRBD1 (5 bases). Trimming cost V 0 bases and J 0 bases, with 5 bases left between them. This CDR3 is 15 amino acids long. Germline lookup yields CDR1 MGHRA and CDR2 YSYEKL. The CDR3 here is CASSQETANTGELFF. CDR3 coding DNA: TGCGCCAGCAGCCAAGAGACAGCGAACACCGGGGAGCTGTTTTTT.

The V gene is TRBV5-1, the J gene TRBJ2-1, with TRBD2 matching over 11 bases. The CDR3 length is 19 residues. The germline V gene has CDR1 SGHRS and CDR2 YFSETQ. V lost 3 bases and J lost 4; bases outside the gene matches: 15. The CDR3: CASSSRAPGTSGPYNEQFF. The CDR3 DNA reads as TGCGCCAGCAGCTCGCGGGCTCCCGGGACTAGCGGTCCATACAATGAGCAGTTCTTC.

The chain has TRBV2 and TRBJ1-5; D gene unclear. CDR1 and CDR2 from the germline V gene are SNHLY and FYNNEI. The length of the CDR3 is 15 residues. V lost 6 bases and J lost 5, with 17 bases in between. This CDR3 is CASRERSQKYQPQHF. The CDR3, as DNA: TGTGCCAGCAGGGAAAGGTCACAGAAATATCAGCCCCAGCATTTT.

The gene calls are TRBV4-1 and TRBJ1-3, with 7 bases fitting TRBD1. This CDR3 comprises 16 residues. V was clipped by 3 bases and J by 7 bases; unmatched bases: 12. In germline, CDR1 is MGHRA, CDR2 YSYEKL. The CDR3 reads CASSHDRALPRNTIYF. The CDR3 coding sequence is TGCGCCAGCAGCCATGACAGGGCCCTTCCTCGGAACACCATATATTTT.

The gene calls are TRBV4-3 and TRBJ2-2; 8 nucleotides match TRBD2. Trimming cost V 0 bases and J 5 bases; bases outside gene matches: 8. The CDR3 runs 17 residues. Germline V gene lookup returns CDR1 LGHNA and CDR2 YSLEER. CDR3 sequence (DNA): TGCGCCAGCAGCCAAGATAGAGGACGGGGGGGTACCGGGGAGCTGTTTTTT. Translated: CASSQDRGRGGTGELFF.

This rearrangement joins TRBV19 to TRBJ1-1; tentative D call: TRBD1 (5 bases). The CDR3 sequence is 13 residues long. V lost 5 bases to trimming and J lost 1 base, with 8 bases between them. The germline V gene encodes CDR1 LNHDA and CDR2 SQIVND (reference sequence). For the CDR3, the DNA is TGTGCCAGTAGTCGGACACCGAACACTGAAGCTTTCTTT. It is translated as CASSRTPNTEAFF.

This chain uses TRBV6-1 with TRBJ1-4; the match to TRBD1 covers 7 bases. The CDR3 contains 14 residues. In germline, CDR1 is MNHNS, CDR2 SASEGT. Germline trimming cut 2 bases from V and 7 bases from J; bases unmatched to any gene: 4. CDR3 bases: TGTGCCAGCAGTGAATTAGGGGGCGGTGAAAAACTGTTTTTT. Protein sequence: CASSELGGGEKLFF.

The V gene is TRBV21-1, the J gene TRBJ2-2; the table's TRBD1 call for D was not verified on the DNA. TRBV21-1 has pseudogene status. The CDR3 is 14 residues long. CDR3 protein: CASSIGQHTGELFF. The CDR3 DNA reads TGTGCCAGCAGCATAGGACAGCATACCGGGGAGCTGTTTTTT.

The CDR3 protein is CATSTEYSNQPQHF. The DNA for the CDR3 is TGTGCCACCAGCACAGAATATAGCAATCAGCCCCAGCATTTT. The chain is built from TRBV15 and TRBJ1-5; D unresolved. Germline lookup yields CDR1 LNHNV and CDR2 YYDKDF (reference sequence). Trimming pared 4 bases from V and 0 bases from J, leaving 7 bases between. The CDR3 totals 14 residues.